This T cell receptor beta chain emerged from a study of cytomegalovirus exposure and HLA in healthy donors. Findings and caveats of the study: Rarity marked most TCR sequences, yet some public TCRs occurred in many donors. Apart from CMV serostatus, no immune exposure information was available. An analysis done earlier found most TCR beta V segments productive about 90% or about 30% of the time.

With regard to this clone: Antigen: not known.

The PCR was carried out with 60 Vbeta primers and 13 Jbeta primers. Repertoires were generated with immunoSEQ multiplex PCR, while TCRdb's copy carries only in-frame clones and drops some. Here the sample spans 90,000 to 100,000 clones, 76% being singletons. Trimming took 5 bases from V and 0 from J, leaving 14 bases between them. Germline CDR1 reads PRHDT; CDR2 reads FYEKMQ (reference sequence). The CDR3 has 17 amino acids. The source material was PBMCs. The chain carries TRBV13 and TRBJ2-6; D call uncertain. This TCR derives from a man aged 35-49 years in good health and CMV-seronegative. The CDR3 sequence is CASSPLEMISGANVLTF. The CDR3 bases are TGTGCCAGCAGCCCCCTAGAGATGATCTCTGGGGCCAACGTCCTGACTTTC.